The rows below give T cell receptor beta chains drawn from one sample of a study of blood T cell repertoires in COVID-19. Generated by immunoSEQ multiplex PCR, the TCRdb table keeps only in-frame clones and is missing some. The data show about 250,000 clones, 75% to 90% seen once. The source material was PBMCs or T cells enriched from blood (not recorded which). The receptors here all came from a woman aged 25 to 45 with acute COVID-19. Each CDR3 is given with its conserved first and last residue. A D gene is named only where the DNA matches it firmly. Only some rows state a clone size, as once, few, many or a class for expanded clones.

v_call: TRBV30
clone_size: NA
d_call: TRBD1
j_call: TRBJ2-3
cdr3_aa: CAWSRGTGGTDTQYF
cdr3_nt: TGTGCCTGGAGTCGGGGGACAGGGGGTACAGATACGCAGTATTTT

v_call: TRBV6-5
clone_size: NA
d_call: NA
j_call: TRBJ1-1
cdr3_aa: CASYTGGGFGTEAFF
cdr3_nt: TGTGCCAGCTACACGGGGGGAGGGTTTGGGACTGAAGCTTTCTTT

v_call: TRBV6-5
clone_size: NA
d_call: TRBD2
j_call: TRBJ2-7
cdr3_aa: CATRVGGGKGEQYF
cdr3_nt: TGTGCCACCCGAGTCGGGGGAGGGAAGGGAGAGCAGTACTTC

v_call: TRBV28
clone_size: NA
d_call: NA
j_call: TRBJ2-5
cdr3_aa: CASRKQGRETQYF
cdr3_nt: TGTGCCAGCAGGAAACAGGGAAGGGAGACCCAGTACTTC

v_call: TRBV6-2/TRBV6-3
clone_size: NA
d_call: TRBD2
j_call: TRBJ2-3
cdr3_aa: CASSYSIGSRGRAADTQYF
cdr3_nt: TGTGCCAGCAGTTACTCGATCGGGTCTCGCGGGAGGGCCGCAGATACGCAGTATTTT

v_call: TRBV28
clone_size: once
d_call: NA
j_call: TRBJ2-7
cdr3_aa: CASSLKGVYEQYF
cdr3_nt: TGTGCCAGCAGTTTAAAGGGAGTCTACGAGCAGTACTTC

v_call: TRBV30
clone_size: NA
d_call: NA
j_call: TRBJ2-3
cdr3_aa: CAWSMRDTQYF
cdr3_nt: TGTGCCTGGAGTATGCGAGATACGCAGTATTTT

v_call: TRBV2
clone_size: NA
d_call: NA
j_call: TRBJ1-3
cdr3_aa: CASSRDIQSGNTIYF
cdr3_nt: TGTGCCAGCAGCCGGGACATACAATCTGGAAACACCATATATTTT

v_call: TRBV9
clone_size: once
d_call: TRBD1
j_call: TRBJ2-7
cdr3_aa: CASSPRGDRGEEQYF
cdr3_nt: TGTGCCAGCAGCCCACGAGGGGACAGGGGAGAGGAGCAGTACTTC

v_call: TRBV9
clone_size: NA
d_call: TRBD2
j_call: TRBJ2-3
cdr3_aa: CASSVYTSDGSTDTQYF
cdr3_nt: TGTGCCAGCAGCGTATATACTAGCGACGGTAGCACAGATACGCAGTATTTT

v_call: TRBV2
clone_size: few
d_call: TRBD2
j_call: TRBJ2-1
cdr3_aa: CASTSTPGLALNEQFF
cdr3_nt: TGTGCCAGCACCTCGACGCCGGGACTAGCGCTGAATGAGCAGTTCTTC

v_call: TRBV2
clone_size: NA
d_call: NA
j_call: TRBJ1-1
cdr3_aa: CASRPTLVDTEAFF
cdr3_nt: TGTGCCAGCAGACCTACTCTGGTGGACACTGAAGCTTTCTTT

v_call: TRBV2
clone_size: NA
d_call: NA
j_call: TRBJ1-1
cdr3_aa: CASSVYREAFF
cdr3_nt: TGTGCCAGCAGTGTTTACAGGGAAGCTTTCTTT

v_call: TRBV19
clone_size: NA
d_call: NA
j_call: TRBJ1-1
cdr3_aa: CASKSSPGLDTEAFF
cdr3_nt: TGTGCCAGTAAAAGTTCCCCAGGGTTGGACACTGAAGCTTTCTTT

v_call: TRBV25-1
clone_size: NA
d_call: TRBD1
j_call: TRBJ2-5
cdr3_aa: CASSAGGQGRETQYF
cdr3_nt: TGTGCCAGCAGTGCAGGGGGACAGGGGAGGGAGACCCAGTACTTC

v_call: TRBV5-1
clone_size: NA
d_call: NA
j_call: TRBJ1-2
cdr3_aa: CASSPSVRGPNYGYTF
cdr3_nt: TGCGCCAGCAGCCCAAGTGTTAGGGGCCCTAACTATGGCTACACCTTC

v_call: TRBV11-3
clone_size: NA
d_call: TRBD1
j_call: TRBJ2-7
cdr3_aa: CASSSPGQTPPRQYF
cdr3_nt: TGTGCCAGCAGCTCGCCGGGACAGACCCCCCCTCGGCAGTACTTC

v_call: TRBV5-1
clone_size: NA
d_call: NA
j_call: TRBJ1-6
cdr3_aa: CASSTGGSLGSPLHF
cdr3_nt: TGCGCCAGCAGCACCGGGGGGAGCTTGGGCTCACCCCTCCACTTT

v_call: TRBV28
clone_size: NA
d_call: TRBD2
j_call: TRBJ2-1
cdr3_aa: CASSLIAGGQNEQFF
cdr3_nt: TGTGCCAGCAGTTTAATAGCGGGGGGCCAGAATGAGCAGTTCTTC

v_call: TRBV4-2
clone_size: NA
d_call: NA
j_call: TRBJ1-6
cdr3_aa: CASESGTSNSPLHF
cdr3_nt: TGTGCCAGCGAATCGGGGACAAGTAATTCACCCCTCCACTTT

v_call: TRBV2
clone_size: NA
d_call: NA
j_call: TRBJ1-5
cdr3_aa: CASREGTQGRRQPQHF
cdr3_nt: TGTGCCAGCAGGGAAGGGACTCAAGGGCGGCGTCAGCCCCAGCATTTT

v_call: TRBV7-9
clone_size: NA
d_call: NA
j_call: TRBJ2-5
cdr3_aa: CASSLGLGHSETQYF
cdr3_nt: TGTGCCAGCAGCTTAGGCCTGGGGCACTCAGAGACCCAGTACTTC

v_call: TRBV2
clone_size: NA
d_call: NA
j_call: TRBJ1-1
cdr3_aa: CASIGPANTEAFF
cdr3_nt: TGTGCCAGCATTGGGCCAGCGAACACTGAAGCTTTCTTT

v_call: TRBV9
clone_size: NA
d_call: NA
j_call: TRBJ2-2
cdr3_aa: CASSRRLFANTGELFF
cdr3_nt: TGTGCCAGCAGCCGTCGACTATTCGCGAACACCGGGGAGCTGTTTTTT

v_call: TRBV3-1/TRBV3-2
clone_size: once
d_call: NA
j_call: TRBJ1-4
cdr3_aa: CASSQGVEKLFF
cdr3_nt: TGTGCCAGCAGCCAAGGCGTTGAAAAACTGTTTTTT

v_call: TRBV5-4
clone_size: NA
d_call: NA
j_call: TRBJ1-1
cdr3_aa: CASSEMQGNTEAFF
cdr3_nt: TGTGCCAGCAGCGAGATGCAGGGGAACACTGAAGCTTTCTTT

v_call: TRBV6-6
clone_size: few
d_call: NA
j_call: TRBJ1-5
cdr3_aa: CASSPQSNQPQHF
cdr3_nt: TGTGCCAGCAGCCCCCAAAGCAATCAGCCCCAGCATTTT

v_call: TRBV5-1
clone_size: NA
d_call: TRBD1
j_call: TRBJ2-7
cdr3_aa: CASSLVGGDYEQYF
cdr3_nt: TGCGCCAGCAGCTTGGTAGGGGGCGACTACGAGCAGTACTTC

v_call: TRBV19
clone_size: NA
d_call: NA
j_call: TRBJ2-1
cdr3_aa: CASSMSRVSYNEQFF
cdr3_nt: TGTGCCAGTAGTATGAGCAGGGTTTCCTACAATGAGCAGTTCTTC

v_call: TRBV7-7
clone_size: once
d_call: NA
j_call: TRBJ2-5
cdr3_aa: CASSPTIPGPLEETQYF
cdr3_nt: TGTGCTAGCAGCCCCACCATCCCAGGGCCTTTGGAAGAGACCCAGTACTTC

v_call: TRBV4-1
clone_size: NA
d_call: NA
j_call: TRBJ2-7
cdr3_aa: CASSHQQGYEQYF
cdr3_nt: TGCGCCAGCAGCCACCAACAGGGCTACGAGCAGTACTTC

v_call: TRBV7-9
clone_size: NA
d_call: NA
j_call: TRBJ1-6
cdr3_aa: CASSHSLSPLHF
cdr3_nt: TGTGCCAGCAGCCACTCACTATCACCCCTCCACTTT

v_call: TRBV5-1
clone_size: NA
d_call: TRBD2
j_call: TRBJ2-1
cdr3_aa: CASSLASGTPYNEQFF
cdr3_nt: TGCGCCAGCAGCTTGGCTAGCGGGACCCCCTACAATGAGCAGTTCTTC

v_call: TRBV9
clone_size: NA
d_call: NA
j_call: TRBJ1-2
cdr3_aa: CASSPDSNPDYGYTF
cdr3_nt: TGTGCCAGCAGCCCAGACTCAAACCCAGACTATGGCTACACCTTC

v_call: TRBV19
clone_size: NA
d_call: TRBD2
j_call: TRBJ2-7
cdr3_aa: CASKPLAGVGEQYF
cdr3_nt: TGTGCCAGTAAACCGCTAGCGGGAGTTGGAGAGCAGTACTTC

v_call: TRBV18
clone_size: few
d_call: TRBD1
j_call: TRBJ1-1
cdr3_aa: CASSVQGLNTEAFF
cdr3_nt: TGTGCCAGCTCAGTACAGGGGTTGAACACTGAAGCTTTCTTT

v_call: TRBV6-5
clone_size: few
d_call: NA
j_call: TRBJ2-7
cdr3_aa: CASRHPQGTEQYF
cdr3_nt: TGTGCCAGCAGGCACCCACAGGGAACTGAGCAGTACTTC